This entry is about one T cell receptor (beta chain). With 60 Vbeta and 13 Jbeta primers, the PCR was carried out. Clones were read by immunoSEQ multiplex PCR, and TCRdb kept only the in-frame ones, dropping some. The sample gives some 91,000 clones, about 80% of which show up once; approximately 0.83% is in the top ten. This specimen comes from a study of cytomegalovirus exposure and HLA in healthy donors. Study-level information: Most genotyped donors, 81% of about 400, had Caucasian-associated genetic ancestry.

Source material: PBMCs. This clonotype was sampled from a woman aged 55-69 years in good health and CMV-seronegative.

In DNA form, the CDR3 reads TGTGCCAGCAGCCCGGGGACAGCTTACAATGAGCAGTTCTTC. Translation: CASSPGTAYNEQFF. The V and J genes are TRBV5-6 and TRBJ2-1, with 7 bases matching TRBD1. Germline V gives CDR1 SGHDT, CDR2 YYEEEE. The CDR3 is 14 residues long. After removal of 4 bases from V and 4 bases from J, the junction contained 5 bases not matched to a gene.